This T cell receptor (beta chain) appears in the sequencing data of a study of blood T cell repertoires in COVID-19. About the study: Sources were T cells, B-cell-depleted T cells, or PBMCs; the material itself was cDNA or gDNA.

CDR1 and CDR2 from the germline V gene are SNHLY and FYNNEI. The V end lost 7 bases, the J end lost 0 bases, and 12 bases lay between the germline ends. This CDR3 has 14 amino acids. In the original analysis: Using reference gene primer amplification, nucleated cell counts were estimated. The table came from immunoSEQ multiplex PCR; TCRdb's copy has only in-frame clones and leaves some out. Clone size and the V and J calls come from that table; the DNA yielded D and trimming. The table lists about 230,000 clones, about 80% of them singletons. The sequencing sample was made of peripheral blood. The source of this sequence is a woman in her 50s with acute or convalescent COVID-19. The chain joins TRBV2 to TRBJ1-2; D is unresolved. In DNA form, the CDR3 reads TGTGCCAGCATGCTGGGAGTGGCTAACTATGGCTACACCTTC. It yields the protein CASMLGVANYGYTF. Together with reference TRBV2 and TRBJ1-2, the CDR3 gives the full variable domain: EPEVTQTPSHQVTQMGQEVILRCVPISNHLYFYWYRQILGQKVEFLVSFYNNEISEKSEIFDDQFSVERPDGSNFTLKIRSTKLEDSAMYFCASMLGVANYGYTFGSGTRLTVV.